This TCR beta chain is drawn from a study of vaccination effects on CD4 cells after COVID-19. Turning to the study itself: Post-vaccine specimens arrived a median 72 days past the second dose.

On this clone: Antigen specificity is unknown.

Some clones are missing from TCRdb's copy, which holds only in-frame ones; the method was immunoSEQ multiplex PCR. The sample yields tens of thousands of clones, 60% to 75% seen once. V dropped 6 bases and J dropped 2 bases, with 11 bases sitting between them. Germline values: CDR1 MNHEY, CDR2 SVGAGI. This CDR3 has 13 amino acids. Ahead of sequencing, the ViraFEST assay grew antigen-specific CD4+ T cells using viral peptide pools. Culture proceeded for more than nine days, and CD4+ T cells were then isolated. All participants had two doses of either the BNT162b2 or mRNA-1273 vaccine. Overall study results and limits: Convalescent patients were scarce, and early post-infection timepoints were absent.

The chain joins TRBV6-5 to TRBJ2-7, with D tentatively TRBD2 (6 bases). The specimen comprised CD4+ T cells from PBMCs cultured with HCoV-229E spike peptides, sampled after COVID-19 vaccination. This TCR was sampled from a human donor who received a COVID-19 vaccine. The CDR3 reads CASRRDGTYEQYV. In nucleotides, the CDR3 is TGTGCCAGCAGGCGGGACGGCACCTACGAGCAGTACGTC.